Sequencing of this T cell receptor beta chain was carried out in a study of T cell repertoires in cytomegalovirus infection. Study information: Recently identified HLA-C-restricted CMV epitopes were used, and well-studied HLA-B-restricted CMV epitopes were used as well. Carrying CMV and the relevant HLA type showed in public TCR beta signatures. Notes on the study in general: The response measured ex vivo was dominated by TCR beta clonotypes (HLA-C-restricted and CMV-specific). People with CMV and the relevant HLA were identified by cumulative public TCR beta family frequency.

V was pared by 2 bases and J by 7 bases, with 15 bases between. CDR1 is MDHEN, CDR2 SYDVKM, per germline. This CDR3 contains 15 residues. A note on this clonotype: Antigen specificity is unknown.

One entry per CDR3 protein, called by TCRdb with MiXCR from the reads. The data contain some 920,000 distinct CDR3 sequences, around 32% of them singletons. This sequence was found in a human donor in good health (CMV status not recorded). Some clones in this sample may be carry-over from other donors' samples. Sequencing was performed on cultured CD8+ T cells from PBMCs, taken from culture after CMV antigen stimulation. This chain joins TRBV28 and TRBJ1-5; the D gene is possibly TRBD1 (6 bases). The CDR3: CASSLRGASRQPQHF. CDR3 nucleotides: TGTGCCAGCAGTTTAAGGGGGGCATCACGGCAGCCCCAGCATTTT.